A selection of T cell receptor beta chains follows, all from one sample in a study of cytomegalovirus exposure and HLA in healthy donors. Some clones are missing from TCRdb's copy, which holds only in-frame ones; the method was immunoSEQ multiplex PCR. The sample includes 130,000 or so clones, 60% to 85% of them seen just once. Input material: PBMCs. The receptor source for this set is a man between 35 and 55 years old in good health and CMV-seronegative. Each CDR3 is given with its conserved first and last residue. D genes are given only for firm matches. Size values are once, few and many counts, or a class for expanded clones, and some rows have none.

clone_size,d_call,cdr3_length,j_call,v_call,cdr3_aa,cdr3_nt
few,.,14,TRBJ2-3,TRBV28,CASRSSSPSDTQYF,TGTGCCAGCAGATCCTCCTCCCCAAGCGATACGCAGTATTTT
.,TRBD2,16,TRBJ2-1,TRBV29-1,CSVEKSETSGGRGQFF,TGCAGCGTTGAAAAATCAGAGACTAGCGGGGGGAGGGGGCAGTTCTTC
.,TRBD2,19,TRBJ2-5,TRBV19,CASSIANLREREVQETQYF,TGTGCCAGTAGTATAGCCAATCTGAGGGAGCGGGAAGTCCAAGAGACCCAGTACTTC
.,.,16,TRBJ2-5,TRBV19,CASSTNLDGIGLTQYF,TGTGCCAGTAGTACCAACCTGGACGGGATCGGGTTGACCCAGTACTTC
.,TRBD1,15,TRBJ2-1,TRBV6-1,CASSRGTGTGNEQFF,TGTGCCAGCTCGCGAGGGACAGGGACTGGCAATGAGCAGTTCTTC
.,TRBD2,16,TRBJ2-5,TRBV5-1,CASSPGLAGVQETQYF,TGCGCCAGCAGCCCTGGACTAGCGGGGGTGCAAGAGACCCAGTACTTC
few,.,11,TRBJ2-2,TRBV6-1,CASSRGGELFF,TGTGCCAGCAGTCGGGGGGGGGAGCTGTTTTTT
once,.,13,TRBJ1-1,TRBV7-8,CASRLGGSTEAFF,TGTGCCAGCAGACTCGGGGGGAGCACTGAAGCTTTCTTT
.,.,15,TRBJ1-2,TRBV28,CASSLYPDSSYGYTF,TGTGCCAGCAGTTTATATCCGGACAGCAGCTATGGCTACACCTTC
.,.,13,TRBJ1-4,TRBV7-2,CASSFYANEKLFF,TGTGCCAGCAGCTTCTACGCTAATGAAAAACTGTTTTTT
.,.,14,TRBJ1-1,TRBV14,CASSQDGRGTEAFF,TGTGCCAGCAGCCAAGATGGGCGGGGCACTGAAGCTTTCTTT
.,TRBD2,17,TRBJ2-5,TRBV18,CASSRGLAGEFRETQYF,TGTGCCAGCTCACGTGGACTAGCGGGAGAGTTTCGAGAGACCCAGTACTTC
once,.,16,TRBJ2-7,TRBV4-2,CASSQGEEAATYEQYF,TGTGCCAGCAGCCAAGGAGAAGAGGCCGCTACCTACGAGCAGTACTTC
few,TRBD1,15,TRBJ2-7,TRBV29-1,CSVGFGTGGINEQYF,TGCAGCGTTGGCTTCGGGACAGGGGGCATCAACGAGCAGTACTTC
.,.,15,TRBJ1-5,TRBV28,CASSPVGGNNQPQHF,TGTGCCAGCAGTCCCGTGGGGGGAAACAATCAGCCCCAGCATTTT
.,.,18,TRBJ1-5,TRBV9,CASSANHNKGELTQPQHF,TGTGCCAGCAGCGCTAATCACAATAAGGGGGAATTGACTCAGCCCCAGCATTTT
.,TRBD2,17,TRBJ2-1,TRBV11-2,CASSRTSGSGWYNEQFF,TGTGCCAGCAGCCGGACTAGCGGGAGCGGTTGGTACAATGAGCAGTTCTTC
.,.,13,TRBJ1-2,TRBV6-1,CASSEDRVDGYTF,TGTGCCAGCAGTGAAGACAGGGTGGATGGCTACACCTTC
.,.,17,TRBJ1-6,TRBV5-4,CASSSETVSSYNSPLHF,TGTGCCAGCAGCTCGGAGACAGTGAGCTCCTATAATTCACCCCTCCACTTT
few,.,15,TRBJ1-2,TRBV2,CASSSRLGTAQGYTF,TGTGCCAGCAGTTCCCGTTTGGGCACAGCCCAGGGCTACACCTTC
.,.,12,TRBJ2-3,TRBV5-1,CASSARADTQYF,TGCGCCAGCAGCGCACGAGCAGATACGCAGTATTTT
.,TRBD1,14,TRBJ1-2,TRBV19,CATRGTGGFGGYTF,TGTGCCACCAGAGGGACAGGGGGCTTCGGTGGCTACACCTTC
few,TRBD2,18,TRBJ2-2,TRBV4-2,CASSPIHVTGLALVELFF,TGTGCCAGCAGCCCTATACATGTTACGGGACTAGCCTTGGTGGAGCTGTTTTTT
.,.,13,TRBJ2-2,TRBV10-3,CAISDTGTGELFF,TGTGCCATCAGTGACACCGGCACCGGGGAGCTGTTTTTT
.,.,12,TRBJ1-1,TRBV7-2,CASSSAPLEAFF,TGTGCCAGCAGCTCCGCCCCCCTAGAAGCTTTCTTT
.,.,15,TRBJ1-1,TRBV28,CASSSQGFGNTEAFF,TGTGCCAGCAGTTCCCAGGGGTTCGGGAACACTGAAGCTTTCTTT
.,TRBD1,17,TRBJ1-2,TRBV28,CASSLKAAAGGGYGYTF,TGTGCCAGCAGTTTAAAGGCGGCGGCCGGAGGGGGCTATGGCTACACTTTC
.,.,15,TRBJ2-7,TRBV5-5,CASSSTLRIDYEQYF,TGTGCCAGCAGCTCGACCCTGAGGATTGACTACGAGCAGTACTTC
.,TRBD1,14,TRBJ2-7,TRBV5-4,CASSSDRGPYEQYF,TGTGCCAGCAGCTCGGACAGGGGGCCGTACGAGCAGTACTTC
.,.,14,TRBJ2-2,TRBV30,CAWSITGEAGELFF,TGTGCCTGGAGCATTACGGGGGAGGCGGGGGAGCTGTTTTTT
.,TRBD1,14,TRBJ2-3,TRBV28,CASSGRGNTDTQYF,TGTGCCAGCAGTGGCAGGGGGAACACAGATACGCAGTATTTT
.,.,17,TRBJ2-2,TRBV7-9,CASSLLAGEWSTGELFF,TGTGCCAGCAGCTTATTGGCCGGGGAATGGAGCACCGGGGAGCTGTTTTTT
.,TRBD2,15,TRBJ2-7,TRBV5-1,CASNPGPGLADEQYF,TGCGCCAGCAACCCGGGACCGGGACTAGCGGACGAGCAGTACTTC